This entry describes one T cell receptor (beta chain). This clonotype has ten or more counts. Its antigen is currently not known. No quality values exist for individual bases; no much larger clone is one base distant. These data come from a study of T cells in Graves' hyperthyroidism and ophthalmopathy (dated by TCRdb to about 2019). Study-wide context: Peripheral blood samples were taken at initial diagnosis, before any treatment was given. TCR V-J signatures able to tell the groups apart were searched for in a discovery cohort of 95 or so patients, of whom 43 had Graves' ophthalmopathy and 57 had stable Graves' hyperthyroidism. Prospective prediction of ophthalmopathy was tested in an independent validation cohort of 18 hyperthyroidism patients and around 16 patients who later progressed to ophthalmopathy. The roughly 91 discovery patients were randomly split 7:3 into training and test sets. In addition, the study compared T-cell repertoires in thyroid tissue and in blood from about six Graves' hyperthyroidism patients. After sampling, hyperthyroidism patients received methimazole starting at 30 mg daily, and ophthalmopathy patients received high-dose intravenous methylprednisolone. TCR Vbeta CDR3 sequencing of roughly 140 peripheral blood samples (fewer than 45 ophthalmopathy, approximately 80 hyperthyroidism and roughly 17 progressor patients) is reported in the paper.

The TCR beta CDR3 regions were amplified from RNA transcripts. The first round of RT-PCR for the TCR CDR3 was performed with the HTBI primer set and the Qiagen OneStep RT-PCR kit. A second multiplex PCR round built the libraries, followed by size selection and purification. Paired-end sequencing of the libraries was performed with 100 bp reads on an Illumina HiSeq2000. On the authors' methods: SOAPnuke was used to process the raw data, throwing out any read that contained adapters or uncalled bases, had a mean Phred below 15, or lacked an exact constant-primer or identifier match. High-quality paired reads were merged using COPE v1.2.5, and each unique nucleotide sequence was defined as a clonotype. MiTCR v1.1 was used to align clonotypes to the IMGT TRBV, TRBD and TRBJ reference segments. Only V-J combinations with frequency above 0.0001, covering roughly 99% of repertoires, were analysed. The TCS score was defined as F50 (clonal expansion) divided by E x V (chaos), with BLOSUM62-based TCRdist calculated between CDR3 peptides within each V-J. Welch's t-statistics and random forest reduced roughly 500 V-J features to fewer than 15, which were used in a naive Bayes classifier (R e1071). TCRdb took the public reads, trimmed them with fastp at Q25, ran MiXCR for clone calling and kept in-frame beta chains. Rows matching on CDR3 protein sequence are summarized as one entry with the most common DNA and genes. TCRdb's processing, not the authors', yielded these V and J calls. The sample yields roughly 180,000 distinct CDR3 sequences; 9.4% were counted once. Approximately 24% of the sample is held by the ten biggest clonotypes.

The hyperthyroidism patients were between 18 and 65 years old and newly diagnosed, with a disease duration of less than 2 months. Any patient with an uncontrolled infection, another autoimmune disease, pregnancy or lactation was excluded. Diagnoses relied on clinical symptoms, serum thyroxine and TRAb, thyroid ultrasound and orbital computed tomography. Blood from progressor patients was collected at the time of first diagnosis with hyperthyroidism, before any ophthalmopathy symptoms had appeared. Ficoll-Paque density gradient centrifugation was used to isolate PBMCs from about 9.4 ml of fresh peripheral blood. Progressor patients were initially diagnosed with Graves' hyperthyroidism and developed ophthalmopathy during follow-up. Total RNA was extracted using Trizol reagent, and RNA quality was assessed on an Agilent 2100 Bioanalyzer. Here is what the overall study found, with its caveats: No statistical method was used to fix the sample size in advance, and group allocation was not hidden from the investigators. A 13 V-J signature model separated ophthalmopathy from stable hyperthyroidism, with 87.88% sensitivity and 81.08% specificity in cross-validation and 80%/75% in testing. Most expanded thyroid clonotypes (frequency above 0.001) were also detected in blood, a finding suggesting that blood repertoires may reflect thyroid immune responses. In validation, the model predicted progression to ophthalmopathy with 55% to 71% sensitivity and 72% to 85% specificity, a median of around six months before onset.

This TCR was sampled from a woman aged 18-35 years with Graves' hyperthyroidism that later progressed to Graves' ophthalmopathy. Source material: blood.

Here the CDR3 is given as CASSPGTIASPLHF. The base sequence is TGTGCCAGCAGCCCCGGGACAATCGCTTCACCCCTCCACTTT. Recombination linked TRBV3-1 to TRBJ1-6; TRBD1 is a possible D gene, resting on 6 matching bases. V and J are truncated by 4 bases and 9 bases respectively, leaving an intervening sequence of 13 bases. As encoded in the germline V gene (reference sequence), CDR1 is LGHDT while CDR2 is YNNKEL. The CDR3 goes from the cysteine to the phenylalanine over 14 residues. Here the CDR3 DNA is all that survives: 42 bases in frame from base 1.